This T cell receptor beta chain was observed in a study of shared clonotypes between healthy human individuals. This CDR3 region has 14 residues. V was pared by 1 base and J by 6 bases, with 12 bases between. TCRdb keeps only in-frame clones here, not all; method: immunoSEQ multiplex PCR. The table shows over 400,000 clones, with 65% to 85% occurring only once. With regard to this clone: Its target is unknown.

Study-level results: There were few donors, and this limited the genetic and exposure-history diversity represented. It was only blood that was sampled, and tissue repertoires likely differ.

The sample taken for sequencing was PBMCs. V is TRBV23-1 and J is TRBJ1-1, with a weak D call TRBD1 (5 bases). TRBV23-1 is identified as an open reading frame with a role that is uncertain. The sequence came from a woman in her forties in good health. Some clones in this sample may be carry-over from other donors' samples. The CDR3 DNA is TGCGCCAGCAGTCAATTAGCTGGACACGCTGAAGCTTTCTTT. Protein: CASSQLAGHAEAFF.